One and the same sample provided the 15 T cell receptor beta chains below, sequenced in a study of T cell changes during pregnancy in multiple sclerosis. The protocol was immunoSEQ multiplex PCR, while the TCRdb copy is restricted to in-frame clones and leaves out a portion. The data hold 65,000 to 75,000 clones, with more than 75% observed a single time. The sequences come from peripheral blood, collected in the third trimester of pregnancy. These TCRs come from a female donor in good health, enrolled as a control in a pregnancy study.

This chain links TRBV27 with TRBJ1-1; D might be TRBD1 (6 bases). This CDR3 contains 12 residues. Germline V gene data show CDR1 as MNHEY and CDR2 as SMNVEV (reference sequence). Trimming stripped 5 bases from V and 11 bases from J, with 15 bases between. CDR3 protein: CASSTPGGRAFF. The CDR3, as DNA: TGTGCCAGCAGTACCCCCGGGGGGCGCGCTTTCTTT.

This clone was recorded once. V and J are TRBV7-6 and TRBJ2-2; tentatively, D is TRBD2 (6 bases). Germline CDR1 reads SGHVS; CDR2 reads FNYEAQ. The CDR3 totals 16 residues. Trimming pared 0 bases from V and 4 bases from J, leaving 12 bases between. The CDR3: CASSLATPGVTGELFF. Written as DNA, the CDR3 is TGTGCCAGCAGCTTAGCCACTCCGGGGGTCACCGGGGAGCTGTTTTTT.

The chain joins TRBV2 to TRBJ1-2; possibly TRBD1 for D (5 bases). V was trimmed by 5 bases and J by 4 bases, leaving 17 bases between them. Germline lookup yields CDR1 SNHLY and CDR2 FYNNEI. CDR3 length: 15 residues. The DNA of the CDR3 is TGTGCCAGCAGTTCGTACGCCAGGGTTGGCTATGGCTACACCTTC. As protein: CASSSYARVGYGYTF.

The rearrangement links TRBV5-6 to TRBJ1-3; 7 bases line up with TRBD1. The CDR3 contains 17 residues. The V gene's germline CDR1 is SGHDT and CDR2 YYEEEE. Trimming at V came to 1 base and at J to 0 bases, leaving 7 bases not matched to a gene. CDR3 region: CASSLRPTGLSGNTIYF. In DNA, the CDR3 is TGTGCCAGCAGCTTGAGGCCGACAGGGCTCTCTGGAAACACCATATATTTT.

This clone has just one count. The V and J genes are TRBV27 and TRBJ1-2; D gene ambiguous. The CDR3 length is 12 residues. V lost 3 bases to trimming and J lost 8 bases, with 10 bases between them. Germline CDR1 MNHEY, CDR2 SMNVEV (reference sequence). This chain's CDR3 is CASSLAGYGYTF. CDR3 DNA: TGTGCCAGCAGTTTGGCCGGGTACGGCTACACCTTC.

The V call is TRBV7-2, the J call TRBJ2-7; perhaps TRBD2 as D (6 bases). V shed 4 bases and J shed 6 bases, with 13 bases lying between them. CDR1 and CDR2 from the germline V gene are SGHTA and FQGNSA. The CDR3 has 13 amino acids. CDR3 sequence: CASSSQMRGEQYF. CDR3 nucleotide sequence: TGTGCCAGCAGCTCGCAGATGCGGGGCGAGCAGTACTTC.

The chain combines TRBV10-3 with TRBJ2-7; TRBD1 is a possible D gene (6 bases). Trimming removed 0 bases from V and 2 bases from J, with 14 bases in between. CDR1 ENHRY and CDR2 SYGVKD come from the germline V gene. The CDR3 spans 16 residues. This CDR3 reads CAISESAAGETYEQYF. CDR3 bases: TGTGCCATCAGTGAGTCGGCCGCAGGGGAAACCTACGAGCAGTACTTC.

The chain combines TRBV10-3 with TRBJ2-5, with 7 nucleotides matching TRBD1. Germline CDR1 is ENHRY and CDR2 is SYGVKD. V shed 8 bases and J 2 bases; nucleotides not matched to a gene: 2. The CDR3 runs 12 residues. The CDR3 protein is CAIGDRQETQYF. The CDR3 coding sequence is TGTGCCATCGGGGACAGACAAGAGACCCAGTACTTC.

The rearrangement links TRBV5-4 to TRBJ1-3, with TRBD1 identical over 8 bases. Germline CDR1 is SGHNT and CDR2 is YYREEE (reference sequence). This CDR3 has 15 residues. V was pared by 3 bases and J by 4 bases, with 6 bases of the junction left unmatched. CDR3 amino acids: CASSWQGARGNTIYF. Here the CDR3 DNA reads TGTGCCAGCAGCTGGCAGGGGGCGCGAGGAAACACCATATATTTT. The full variable domain, its missing parts supplied by reference TRBV5-4 and TRBJ1-3, is ETGVTQSPTHLIKTRGQQVTLRCSSQSGHNTVSWYQQALGQGPQFIFQYYREEENGRGNFPPRFSGLQFPNYSSELNVNALELDDSALYLCASSWQGARGNTIYFGEGSWLTVV.

This chain connects TRBV5-4 to TRBJ2-1; 9 bases fit TRBD2. There are 16 residues in the CDR3. V dropped 0 bases and J dropped 8; count of bases not matched to a gene: 9. Per the germline V gene, CDR1 is SGHNT and CDR2 is YYREEE (reference sequence). The CDR3 DNA follows: TGTGCCAGCAGCTTGGGCGGGGGGGCGTCAGTGTATGAGCAGTTCTTC. Its translation: CASSLGGGASVYEQFF.

The V and J genes are TRBV7-3 and TRBJ1-1; D is uncertain. V was trimmed by 2 bases and J by 12 bases, leaving 31 bases between them. CDR3 length: 18 residues. The germline gives CDR1 SGHTA, CDR2 FQGTGA. CDR3 residues: CASSLPPSAIMEFALPFF. In DNA, the CDR3 is TGTGCCAGCAGCTTACCACCTTCCGCAATCATGGAGTTTGCTTTACCTTTCTTT.

The chain is built from TRBV5-1 and TRBJ1-4; the match to TRBD1 covers 7 bases. Germline-derived CDR1 and CDR2 are SGHRS and YFSETQ. Losses at the gene ends were 4 bases for V and 5 bases for J; bases not matched to a gene: 11. The CDR3 length is 16 residues. DNA for the CDR3: TGCGCCAGCAGCAGTTCTCCGGGACAGAGCAATGAAAAACTGTTTTTT. It codes for CASSSSPGQSNEKLFF.

The chain carries TRBV18 and TRBJ1-2, with D unclear. V lost 5 bases to trimming and J lost 10 bases, with 17 bases between them. The CDR3 is made up of 13 amino acids. Germline values: CDR1 KGHSH, CDR2 LQKENI. The CDR3: CASSSNSPDIYTF. CDR3 coding DNA: TGTGCCAGCTCATCGAACTCCCCCGACATCTACACCTTC.

This chain connects TRBV11-2 to TRBJ2-1, with TRBD1 identical over 11 bases. Germline V gene sequence: CDR1 SGHAT, CDR2 FQNNGV. This CDR3 has 12 amino acids. The junction had 6 bases not matched to a gene; V was cut back by 5 bases and J by 15 bases. The CDR3 region is CASSTGQGGVFF. CDR3 nucleotide sequence: TGTGCCAGCAGCACGGGACAGGGGGGAGTGTTCTTC. Together with reference TRBV11-2 and TRBJ2-1, the CDR3 gives the full variable domain: EAGVAQSPRYKIIEKRQSVAFWCNPISGHATLYWYQQILGQGPKLLIQFQNNGVVDDSQLPKDRFSAERLKGVDSTLKIQPAKLEDSAVYLCASSTGQGGVFFGPGTRLTVL.

V is TRBV9 and J is TRBJ2-5, with 11 bases aligning to TRBD2. The CDR3 has 17 amino acids. Germline-derived CDR1 and CDR2 are SGDLS and YYNGEE. The trim removed 0 bases at V and 5 bases at J, leaving 9 bases unmatched. The CDR3 nucleotides are TGTGCCAGCAGCGTAGGTGTTAGCGGGGGGGATCGGGAGACCCAGTACTTC. Translation gives CASSVGVSGGDRETQYF. The variable domain in full, completed from reference TRBV9 and TRBJ2-5, reads DSGVTQTPKHLITATGQRVTLRCSPRSGDLSVYWYQQSLDQGLQFLIQYYNGEERAKGNILERFSAQQFPDLHSELNLSSLELGDSALYFCASSVGVSGGDRETQYFGPGTRLLVL.